This entry describes one TCR beta chain. The sample originates from a study of blood T cell repertoires in COVID-19. Looking at the study overall: The origin of the acute and convalescent COVID-19 samples was the United States, Italy and Spain.

The table came from immunoSEQ multiplex PCR; TCRdb's copy has only in-frame clones and leaves some out. The profile covers around 170,000 clones, with around 86% appearing a single time and around 9% taken by the ten largest. J lost 3 bases, V lost 10 bases, and 7 bases had no gene match. CDR3 length: 14 residues. Germline loops: CDR1 SNHLY, CDR2 FYNNEI. V gene TRBV2 combines with J gene TRBJ2-5, with 11 nucleotides matching TRBD1. This clonotype originated in a man aged 50-59 years with active or convalescent COVID-19. The source material was peripheral blood. CDR3 in amino acids: CAIARDRGEETQYF. CDR3 DNA sequence: TGTGCCATAGCCCGGGACAGGGGGGAAGAGACCCAGTACTTC.